This T cell receptor (beta chain) was obtained from a study of radiation and T cells in renal cell carcinoma. From germline, CDR1 is SNHLY and CDR2 FYNNEI. CDR3 length: 14 residues. With V trimmed by 4 bases and J by 1 base, 1 base remained unmatched. Time point reported: blood 4 weeks post-SBRT, at nephrectomy. Stated treatment: 15 Gy SBRT to primary tumor, nephrectomy 4 weeks later. Nephrectomy followed 15 Gy stereotactic body radiation by 4 weeks. Data came from immunoSEQ multiplex PCR; TCRdb stores just in-frame clones and leaves some out. The top ten clones hold 17% of a sample with about 140,000 clones, 86% of them seen once.

The V call is TRBV2, the J call TRBJ2-1, with TRBD1 matching 7 bases. This material consisted of blood, taken from a patient whose treatment included radiotherapy and nephrectomy. The source of this sequence is a woman aged 50 to 60 with renal cell carcinoma. The CDR3 bases are TGTGCCAGCAGTGTCAGGGGGTCCTACAATGAGCAGTTCTTC. Translated, it gives CASSVRGSYNEQFF. Variable domain in full (rest from reference TRBV2 and TRBJ2-1): EPEVTQTPSHQVTQMGQEVILRCVPISNHLYFYWYRQILGQKVEFLVSFYNNEISEKSEIFDDQFSVERPDGSNFTLKIRSTKLEDSAMYFCASSVRGSYNEQFFGPGTRLTVL.